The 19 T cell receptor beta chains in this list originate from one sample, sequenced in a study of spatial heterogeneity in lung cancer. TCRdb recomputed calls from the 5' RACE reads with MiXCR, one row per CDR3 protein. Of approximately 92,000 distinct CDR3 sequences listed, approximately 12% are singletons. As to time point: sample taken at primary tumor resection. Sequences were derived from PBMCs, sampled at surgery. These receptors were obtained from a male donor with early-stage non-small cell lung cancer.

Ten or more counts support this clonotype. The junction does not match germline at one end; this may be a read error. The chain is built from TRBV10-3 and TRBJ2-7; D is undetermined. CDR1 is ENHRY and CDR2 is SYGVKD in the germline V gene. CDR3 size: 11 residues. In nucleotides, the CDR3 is TGTGCCATCAGTGAGTCGTACAGACAAAGCTTC. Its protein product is CAISESYRQSF.

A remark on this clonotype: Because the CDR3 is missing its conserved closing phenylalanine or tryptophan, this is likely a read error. In DNA, the CDR3 is TGTGCCAGCAGTAATACTCTCGGCGGGAGGGCCAAAAACATTCAGTACATC. Translating gives CASSNTLGGRAKNIQYI. V is TRBV6-2 or TRBV6-3 and J is TRBJ2-4; 8 bases are shared with TRBD2. The CDR3 consists of 17 residues. Germline loops: CDR1 MNHEY, CDR2 SVGEGT. The V segment lost 5 bases and the J segment 1 base; nucleotides outside the gene matches: 10.

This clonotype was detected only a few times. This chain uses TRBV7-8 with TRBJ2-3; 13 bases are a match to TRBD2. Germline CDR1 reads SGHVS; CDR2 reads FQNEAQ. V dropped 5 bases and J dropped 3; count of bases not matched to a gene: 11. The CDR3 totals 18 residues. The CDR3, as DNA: TGTGCCAGCAGCATCGGCACTAGCGGGGGGGCCTTTACAGATACGCAGTATTTT. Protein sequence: CASSIGTSGGAFTDTQYF.

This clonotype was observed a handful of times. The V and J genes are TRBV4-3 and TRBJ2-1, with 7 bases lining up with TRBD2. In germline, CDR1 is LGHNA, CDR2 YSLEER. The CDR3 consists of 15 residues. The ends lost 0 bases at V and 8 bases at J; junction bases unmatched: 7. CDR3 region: CASSQERFGLDEQFF. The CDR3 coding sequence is TGCGCCAGCAGCCAAGAGAGGTTCGGACTAGATGAGCAGTTCTTC.

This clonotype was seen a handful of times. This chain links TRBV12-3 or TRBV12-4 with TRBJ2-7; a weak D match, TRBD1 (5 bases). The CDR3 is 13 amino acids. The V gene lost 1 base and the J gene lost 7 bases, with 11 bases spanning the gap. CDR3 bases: TGTGCCAGCAGTTTAGTCACAGGTACTGAGCAGTACTTC. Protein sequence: CASSLVTGTEQYF.

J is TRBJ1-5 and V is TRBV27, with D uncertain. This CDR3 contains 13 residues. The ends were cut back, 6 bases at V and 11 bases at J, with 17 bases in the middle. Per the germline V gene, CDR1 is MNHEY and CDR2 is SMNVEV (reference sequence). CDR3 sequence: CASSYKPNRSQHF. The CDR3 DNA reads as TGTGCCAGCAGCTATAAACCTAATCGCTCCCAGCATTTT.

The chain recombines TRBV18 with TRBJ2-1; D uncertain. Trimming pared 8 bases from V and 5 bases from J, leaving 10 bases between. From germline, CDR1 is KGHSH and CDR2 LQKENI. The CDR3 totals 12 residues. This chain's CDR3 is CASLRRDNEQFF. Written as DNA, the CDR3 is TGTGCCAGCCTTCGTAGGGACAATGAGCAGTTCTTC. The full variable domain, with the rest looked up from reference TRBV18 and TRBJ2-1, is NAGVMQNPRHLVRRRGQEARLRCSPMKGHSHVYWYRQLPEEGLKFMVYLQKENIIDESGMPKERFSAEFPKEGPSILRIQQVVRGDSAAYFCASLRRDNEQFFGPGTRLTVL.

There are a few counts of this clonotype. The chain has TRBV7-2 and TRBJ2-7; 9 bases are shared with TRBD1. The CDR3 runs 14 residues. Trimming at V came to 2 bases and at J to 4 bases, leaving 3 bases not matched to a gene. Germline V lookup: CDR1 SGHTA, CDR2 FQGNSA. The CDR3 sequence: CASSLPGQGYEQYF. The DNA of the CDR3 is TGTGCCAGCAGCTTACCGGGACAGGGTTACGAGCAGTACTTC.

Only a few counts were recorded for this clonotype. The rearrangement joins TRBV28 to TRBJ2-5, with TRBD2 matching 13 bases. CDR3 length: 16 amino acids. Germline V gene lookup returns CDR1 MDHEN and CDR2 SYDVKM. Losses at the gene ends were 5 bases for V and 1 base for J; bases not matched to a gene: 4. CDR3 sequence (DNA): TGTGCCAGCAGTGCTAGGACTAGCGGGGGCCAAGAGACCCAGTACTTC. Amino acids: CASSARTSGGQETQYF.

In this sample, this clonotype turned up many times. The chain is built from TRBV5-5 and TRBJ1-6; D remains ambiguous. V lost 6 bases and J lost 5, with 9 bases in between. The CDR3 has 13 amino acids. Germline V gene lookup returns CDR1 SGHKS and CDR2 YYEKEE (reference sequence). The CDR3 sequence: CASNQDDNSPLHF. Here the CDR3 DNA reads TGTGCCAGCAACCAAGACGATAATTCACCCCTCCACTTT.

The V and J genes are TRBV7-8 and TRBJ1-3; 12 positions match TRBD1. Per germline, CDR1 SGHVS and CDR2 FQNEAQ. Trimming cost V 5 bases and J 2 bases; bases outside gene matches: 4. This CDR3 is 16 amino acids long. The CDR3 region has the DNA TGTGCCAGCAGCCCCGGGACAGGGGGCACTGGAAACACCATATATTTT. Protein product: CASSPGTGGTGNTIYF. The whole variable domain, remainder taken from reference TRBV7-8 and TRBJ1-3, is GAGVSQSPRYKVAKRGQDVALRCDPISGHVSLFWYQQALGQGPEFLTYFQNEAQLDKSGLPSDRFFAERPEGSVSTLKIQRTQQEDSAVYLCASSPGTGGTGNTIYFGEGSWLTVV.

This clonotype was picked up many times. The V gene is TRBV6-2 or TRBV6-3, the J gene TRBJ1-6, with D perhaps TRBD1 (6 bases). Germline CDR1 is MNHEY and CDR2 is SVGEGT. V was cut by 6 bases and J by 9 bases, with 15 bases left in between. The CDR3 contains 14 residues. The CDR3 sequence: CASSLGTGSSPLHF. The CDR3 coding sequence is TGTGCCAGCAGCCTAGGAACAGGGAGTTCACCCCTCCACTTT.

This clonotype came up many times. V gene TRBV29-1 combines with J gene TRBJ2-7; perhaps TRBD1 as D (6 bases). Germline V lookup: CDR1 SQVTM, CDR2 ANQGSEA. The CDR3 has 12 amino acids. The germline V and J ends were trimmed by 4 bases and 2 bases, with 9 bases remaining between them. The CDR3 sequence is CSVGYRAYEQYF. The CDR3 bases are TGCAGCGTTGGGTACAGGGCCTACGAGCAGTACTTC.

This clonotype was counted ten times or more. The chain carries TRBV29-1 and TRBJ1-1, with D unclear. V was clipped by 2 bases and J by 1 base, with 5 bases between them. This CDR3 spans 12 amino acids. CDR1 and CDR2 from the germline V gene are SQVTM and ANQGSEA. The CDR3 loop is CSVERRNTEAFF. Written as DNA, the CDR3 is TGCAGCGTTGAACGCAGGAACACTGAAGCTTTCTTT.

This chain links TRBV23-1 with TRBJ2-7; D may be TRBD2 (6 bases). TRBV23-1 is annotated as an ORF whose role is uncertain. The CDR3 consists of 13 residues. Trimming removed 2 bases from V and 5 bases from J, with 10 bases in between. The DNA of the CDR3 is TGCGCCAGCAGTCAAAGTAGCGGAAACGAGCAGTACTTC. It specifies CASSQSSGNEQYF.

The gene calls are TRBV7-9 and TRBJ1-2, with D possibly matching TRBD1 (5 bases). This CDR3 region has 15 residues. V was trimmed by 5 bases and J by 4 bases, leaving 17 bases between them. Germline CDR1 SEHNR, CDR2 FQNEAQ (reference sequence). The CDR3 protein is CASSTRAGVGYGYTF. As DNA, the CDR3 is TGTGCCAGCAGCACCCGTGCGGGGGTTGGCTATGGCTACACCTTC.

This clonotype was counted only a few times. The CDR3 DNA follows: TGTGCCAGCAGCTTACTGAATTCACCCCTCCACTTT. It is translated as CASSLLNSPLHF. This rearrangement joins TRBV7-2 to TRBJ1-6; no definite D call. This CDR3 has 12 amino acids. Germline assignment: CDR1 SGHTA and CDR2 FQGNSA. Trimming removed 2 bases from V and 7 bases from J, with 3 bases in between. The variable domain in full, with the rest retrieved from reference TRBV7-2 and TRBJ1-6, is GAGVSQSPSNKVTEKGKDVELRCDPISGHTALYWYRQSLGQGLEFLIYFQGNSAPDKSGLPSDRFSAERTGGSVSTLTIQRTQQEDSAVYLCASSLLNSPLHFGNGTRLTVT.

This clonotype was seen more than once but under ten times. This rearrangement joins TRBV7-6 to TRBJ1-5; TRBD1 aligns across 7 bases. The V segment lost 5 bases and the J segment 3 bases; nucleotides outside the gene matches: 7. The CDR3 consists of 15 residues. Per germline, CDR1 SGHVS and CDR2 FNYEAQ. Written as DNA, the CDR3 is TGTGCCAGCAGCGCTTCCGGACAGGTCAATCAGCCCCAGCATTTT. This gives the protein CASSASGQVNQPQHF. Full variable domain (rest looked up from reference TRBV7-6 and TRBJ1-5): GAGVSQSPRYKVTKRGQDVALRCDPISGHVSLYWYRQALGQGPEFLTYFNYEAQQDKSGLPNDRFSAERPEGSISTLTIQRTEQRDSAMYRCASSASGQVNQPQHFGDGTRLSIL.

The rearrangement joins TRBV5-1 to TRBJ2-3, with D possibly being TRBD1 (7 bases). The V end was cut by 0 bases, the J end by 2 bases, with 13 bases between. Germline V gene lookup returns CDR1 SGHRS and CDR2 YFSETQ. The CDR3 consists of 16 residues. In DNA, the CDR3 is TGCGCCAGCAGCTTGGCAGGGGGGCGCGACACAGATACGCAGTATTTT. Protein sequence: CASSLAGGRDTDTQYF. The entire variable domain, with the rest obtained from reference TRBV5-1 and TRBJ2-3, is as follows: KAGVTQTPRYLIKTRGQQVTLSCSPISGHRSVSWYQQTPGQGLQFLFEYFSETQRNKGNFPGRFSGRQFSNSRSEMNVSTLELGDSALYLCASSLAGGRDTDTQYFGPGTRLTVL.